These 12 T cell receptor beta chains came from one sample sequenced in a study of cytomegalovirus exposure and HLA in healthy donors. It was with 60 Vbeta and 13 Jbeta primers that the PCR ran. Sequencing used immunoSEQ multiplex PCR; TCRdb keeps in-frame clones, though not all of them. Altogether fewer than 200,000 clones are present, around 73% being singletons, with the ten largest covering under 7%. Sequencing was carried out using PBMCs. Receptors originate from a woman aged 18-29 years in good health and CMV-seropositive.

This clone has just one count. The chain recombines TRBV9 with TRBJ2-2; 10 positions agree with TRBD2. J gave up 4 bases and V 3 bases, and 9 bases lay outside the gene matches. Germline assignment: CDR1 SGDLS and CDR2 YYNGEE. This CDR3 is built from 17 residues. The CDR3 protein is CASSASLAGIITGELFF. CDR3 nucleotide sequence: TGTGCCAGCAGCGCGTCACTAGCGGGGATTATCACCGGGGAGCTGTTTTTT.

V usage is TRBV6-5 and J usage is TRBJ2-7; 11 bases are a match to TRBD2. Per the germline V gene, CDR1 is MNHEY and CDR2 is SVGAGI. Losses at the gene ends were 6 bases for V and 3 bases for J; bases not matched to a gene: 7. The CDR3 length is 15 residues. CDR3 protein: CASRGGTSGYYEQYF. DNA for the CDR3: TGTGCCAGCAGAGGGGGGACTAGCGGATACTACGAGCAGTACTTC.

This chain joins TRBV5-6 and TRBJ2-3, with no clear D. V dropped 4 bases and J dropped 4 bases, with 10 bases sitting between them. The CDR3 has 13 amino acids. Germline assignment: CDR1 SGHDT and CDR2 YYEEEE. The CDR3 here is CASSENSPDTQYF. In nucleotides, the CDR3 is TGTGCCAGCAGCGAAAACAGTCCAGATACGCAGTATTTT.

The rearrangement joins TRBV9 to TRBJ1-2; D remains unclear. Germline V gives CDR1 SGDLS, CDR2 YYNGEE. The CDR3 spans 14 residues. V gave up 5 bases and J gave up 1 base, with 12 bases separating them. Here the CDR3 reads CASSGHVGNYGYTF. In DNA form, the CDR3 reads TGTGCCAGCAGTGGGCATGTCGGTAACTATGGCTACACCTTC.

As concerns this clone: This sample also contains other DNA sequences that code for the same CDR3. V gene TRBV5-1 combines with J gene TRBJ2-7; 7 nucleotides line up with TRBD1. After removal of 0 bases from V and 0 bases from J, the junction contained 3 bases not matched to a gene. The CDR3 sequence is 15 residues long. Germline-derived CDR1 and CDR2 are SGHRS and YFSETQ. This CDR3 reads CASSLGGQSSYEQYF. CDR3 nucleotides: TGCGCCAGCAGCTTGGGGGGACAGAGCTCCTACGAGCAGTACTTC.

This clone was observed once. The chain carries TRBV4-2 and TRBJ2-5, with 14 bases fitting TRBD2. The J call could be wrong; TRBJ2-7 is a better fit for the DNA end. The germline V gene encodes CDR1 LGHNA and CDR2 YNFKEQ. The CDR3 runs 19 residues. The DNA for the CDR3 is TGTGCCAGCAGCCAAGAGCCCGGGACTAGCGGGGGCCTATTCTCCGAGCAGTACTTC. Its protein product is CASSQEPGTSGGLFSEQYF.

V gene TRBV10-3 combines with J gene TRBJ2-7; TRBD1 aligns across 8 bases. Trimming took 6 bases from V and 6 from J; bases not matched to a gene: 16. Per the germline V gene, CDR1 is ENHRY and CDR2 is SYGVKD. This CDR3 contains 16 residues. The CDR3 spells CAISPRGPRGFGEQYF. CDR3 DNA sequence: TGTGCCATCAGCCCCAGGGGGCCGAGGGGATTTGGCGAGCAGTACTTC.

The chain combines TRBV19 with TRBJ1-4; 9 nucleotides line up with TRBD1. Trimming cost V 3 bases and J 7 bases; bases outside gene matches: 9. CDR1 and CDR2 (germline): LNHDA, SQIVND (reference sequence). This CDR3 spans 16 amino acids. The CDR3 here is CASSMVHGTGSEKLFF. The DNA of the CDR3 is TGTGCCAGTAGTATGGTACACGGGACAGGGAGTGAAAAACTGTTTTTT. Full variable domain (rest looked up from reference TRBV19 and TRBJ1-4): DGGITQSPKYLFRKEGQNVTLSCEQNLNHDAMYWYRQDPGQGLRLIYYSQIVNDFQKGDIAEGYSVSREKKESFPLTVTSAQKNPTAFYLCASSMVHGTGSEKLFFGSGTQLSVL.

This clone appeared once. The J gene is TRBJ1-2, the V gene TRBV11-1; 8 positions match TRBD1. The length of the CDR3 is 14 residues. CDR1 and CDR2 from the germline V gene are SGHAT and FQDESV (reference sequence). Germline trimming cut 1 base from V and 6 bases from J; bases unmatched to any gene: 4. In DNA, the CDR3 is TGTGCCAGCAGCTTAGACCAGGGGGCGGATGGCTACACCTTC. It encodes CASSLDQGADGYTF.

The J gene is TRBJ1-1, the V gene TRBV5-5; 7 bases are shared with TRBD1. Germline CDR1 reads SGHKS; CDR2 reads YYEKEE (reference sequence). Trimming cost V 4 bases and J 2 bases; bases outside gene matches: 8. The CDR3 has 15 residues. CDR3 coding DNA: TGTGCCAGCAGCGTTCCAAGGGGGCCCAACACTGAAGCTTTCTTT. It codes for CASSVPRGPNTEAFF. Filled out from reference TRBV5-5 and TRBJ1-1, the complete variable domain reads DAGVTQSPTHLIKTRGQQVTLRCSPISGHKSVSWYQQVLGQGPQFIFQYYEKEERGRGNFPDRFSARQFPNYSSELNVNALLLGDSALYLCASSVPRGPNTEAFFGQGTRLTVV.

Comments on this clone: Compared with germline, one end of the junction differs, possibly owing to a read error. V usage is TRBV7-9 and J usage is TRBJ2-3; 12 positions match TRBD2. Germline CDR1 SEHNR, CDR2 FQNEAQ (reference sequence). The CDR3 spans 18 residues. The CDR3 is CSSSPPAASGGARDTQYF. The CDR3 DNA reads as TGTTCCAGCAGCCCCCCTGCCGCTAGCGGGGGGGCCAGGGATACGCAGTATTTT.

The CDR3 bases are TGTGCCAGCAGTTACTCAAGGGGTCACACCGGGGAGCTGTTTTTT. This encodes CASSYSRGHTGELFF. The chain combines TRBV6-5 with TRBJ2-2; possible D gene TRBD1, 5 bases. The germline V and J ends were trimmed by 0 bases and 3 bases, with 8 bases remaining between them. The CDR3 extends over 15 amino acids. Germline V gives CDR1 MNHEY, CDR2 SVGAGI.